This is a list of T cell receptor beta chains from one sample in a study of identical twins. TCRdb re-analysed the 5' RACE reads in MiXCR, keeping a single row per CDR3 protein. Here the sample spans 1.5 million to 2 million distinct CDR3 sequences, around 33% being singletons. Sequenced: cord blood. These receptors all stem from a newborn girl in good health. Each CDR3 is given with its conserved first and last residue. D genes are given only for firm matches.

v_gene: TRBV6-1
len: 16
j_gene: TRBJ1-4
d_gene: .
CDR3aa: CASRDKRAASREKLFF

v_gene: TRBV20-1
len: 13
j_gene: TRBJ1-6
d_gene: TRBD1
CDR3aa: CSAEGDRDSPLHF

v_gene: TRBV10-3
len: 13
j_gene: TRBJ2-7
d_gene: TRBD1
CDR3aa: CAIRGGQFYEQYF

v_gene: TRBV27
len: 20
j_gene: TRBJ1-5
d_gene: .
CDR3aa: CATIRWGGRGAAYSNQPQHF

v_gene: TRBV5-1
len: 15
j_gene: TRBJ1-4
d_gene: TRBD1
CDR3aa: CASSPYRDRGEKLFF

v_gene: TRBV10-3
len: 19
j_gene: TRBJ2-7
d_gene: TRBD2
CDR3aa: CAISDLRLAGGPGRDEQYF

v_gene: TRBV5-6
len: 16
j_gene: TRBJ1-6
d_gene: .
CDR3aa: CASSLAGPNTNSPLHF

v_gene: TRBV29-1
len: 15
j_gene: TRBJ1-2
d_gene: TRBD1
CDR3aa: CSVDYPGQGAYGYTF

v_gene: TRBV20-1
len: 16
j_gene: TRBJ1-6
d_gene: .
CDR3aa: CSASRDIGWGNSPLHF

v_gene: TRBV10-3
len: 15
j_gene: TRBJ2-1
d_gene: TRBD2
CDR3aa: CAISETGGAYNKQFF

v_gene: TRBV9
len: 15
j_gene: TRBJ2-7
d_gene: TRBD2
CDR3aa: CASSVASGVAHEQYF

v_gene: TRBV20-1
len: 14
j_gene: TRBJ2-1
d_gene: TRBD2
CDR3aa: CSARPGGGFAEQFF

v_gene: TRBV7-2
len: 13
j_gene: TRBJ2-3
d_gene: .
CDR3aa: CVSSVGSTDTQYF

v_gene: TRBV12-3/TRBV12-4
len: 17
j_gene: TRBJ1-5
d_gene: TRBD1
CDR3aa: CASSMGGTGSINQPQHF

v_gene: TRBV12-3/TRBV12-4
len: 14
j_gene: TRBJ1-2
d_gene: TRBD1
CDR3aa: CASRPGTGAHGYTF

v_gene: TRBV4-1
len: 18
j_gene: TRBJ2-2
d_gene: .
CDR3aa: CASSQAGPHRANTGELFF

v_gene: TRBV6-1
len: 11
j_gene: TRBJ1-1
d_gene: .
CDR3aa: CASIAYTEAFF

v_gene: TRBV7-9
len: 18
j_gene: TRBJ2-3
d_gene: TRBD2
CDR3aa: CASSSVSGGGSSTDTQYF

v_gene: TRBV18
len: 13
j_gene: TRBJ2-3
d_gene: .
CDR3aa: CASSPHVRDTQYF

v_gene: TRBV20-1
len: 13
j_gene: TRBJ1-2
d_gene: TRBD1
CDR3aa: CSASPRDSYGYTF

v_gene: TRBV24-1
len: 13
j_gene: TRBJ2-2
d_gene: TRBD2
CDR3aa: CATRPGGSGELFF

v_gene: TRBV12-3/TRBV12-4
len: 13
j_gene: TRBJ2-7
d_gene: .
CDR3aa: CASSLVGFHEQYF

v_gene: TRBV14
len: 13
j_gene: TRBJ1-2
d_gene: .
CDR3aa: CASSQAPIYGYTF

v_gene: TRBV3-1
len: 17
j_gene: TRBJ2-5
d_gene: TRBD2
CDR3aa: CASSQDPMGGGQETQYF

v_gene: TRBV4-1
len: 13
j_gene: TRBJ2-7
d_gene: .
CDR3aa: CANSRPRDNEQYF

v_gene: TRBV20-1
len: 14
j_gene: TRBJ2-3
d_gene: TRBD1
CDR3aa: CSATDRDGRDTQYF

v_gene: TRBV20-1
len: 15
j_gene: .
d_gene: TRBD2
CDR3aa: CSAGTSGRIYNEQYF

v_gene: TRBV30
len: 14
j_gene: .
d_gene: .
CDR3aa: CAWSKGPVTHEQYF

v_gene: TRBV2
len: 15
j_gene: TRBJ2-1
d_gene: .
CDR3aa: CASSEGYLPYNEQFF

v_gene: TRBV6-2/TRBV6-3
len: 14
j_gene: TRBJ1-1
d_gene: .
CDR3aa: CASSYGRIGTEAFF

v_gene: TRBV10-3
len: 16
j_gene: TRBJ2-5
d_gene: TRBD2
CDR3aa: CAISVTSGSVDNEQYF

v_gene: TRBV3-1
len: 14
j_gene: TRBJ2-3
d_gene: .
CDR3aa: CASRRSKSTDTQYF

v_gene: TRBV15
len: 12
j_gene: TRBJ2-3
d_gene: .
CDR3aa: CATSGYPDTQYF

v_gene: TRBV5-1
len: 16
j_gene: TRBJ2-3
d_gene: TRBD2
CDR3aa: CASSLTSGVPTGTQYF

v_gene: TRBV4-1
len: 14
j_gene: TRBJ2-1
d_gene: .
CDR3aa: CASSRGVKREWQFF

v_gene: TRBV5-5
len: 16
j_gene: TRBJ2-3
d_gene: .
CDR3aa: CASSFPERRGADTQYF

v_gene: TRBV27
len: 12
j_gene: TRBJ1-2
d_gene: .
CDR3aa: CASSSGEGGYTF

v_gene: TRBV7-2
len: 13
j_gene: TRBJ2-7
d_gene: .
CDR3aa: CASSLESFTEQYF

v_gene: TRBV30
len: 14
j_gene: TRBJ1-2
d_gene: .
CDR3aa: CAWSPDLGIYGYTF

v_gene: TRBV4-2
len: 14
j_gene: TRBJ2-7
d_gene: TRBD2
CDR3aa: CASSQREGAYEQYF

v_gene: TRBV7-9
len: 16
j_gene: TRBJ1-5
d_gene: .
CDR3aa: CASSLGGRFGNQPQHF

v_gene: TRBV6-5
len: 15
j_gene: TRBJ2-7
d_gene: TRBD2
CDR3aa: CASSSTSGMDYEQYF

v_gene: TRBV3-1
len: 14
j_gene: TRBJ2-2
d_gene: .
CDR3aa: CASSQGSATGELFF

v_gene: TRBV10-3
len: 14
j_gene: .
d_gene: TRBD2
CDR3aa: CAINGLAGYNEQYF

v_gene: TRBV4-2
len: 15
j_gene: TRBJ2-7
d_gene: TRBD2
CDR3aa: CASSQFSGSSYEQYF

v_gene: TRBV7-2
len: 16
j_gene: TRBJ2-3
d_gene: TRBD2
CDR3aa: CASSFTRGGRTDTQYF

v_gene: TRBV5-1
len: 12
j_gene: TRBJ1-1
d_gene: .
CDR3aa: CASSLQGPEAFF

v_gene: TRBV20-1
len: 14
j_gene: TRBJ2-5
d_gene: TRBD2
CDR3aa: CSAQAGGQQETQYF

v_gene: TRBV6-2/TRBV6-3
len: 13
j_gene: .
d_gene: .
CDR3aa: CASGSASYNEQYF

v_gene: TRBV5-1
len: 14
j_gene: TRBJ1-4
d_gene: .
CDR3aa: CASSLRFRDEKLFF

v_gene: TRBV4-1
len: 16
j_gene: TRBJ2-3
d_gene: TRBD2
CDR3aa: CASSARTSGGADTQYF

v_gene: TRBV27
len: 14
j_gene: .
d_gene: .
CDR3aa: CASSLQVGGHEQYF